These 26 T cell receptor beta chains were sequenced from one sample in a study of cytomegalovirus exposure and HLA in healthy donors. PCR was performed using 60 Vbeta and 13 Jbeta primers. Profiled with immunoSEQ multiplex PCR; TCRdb holds only in-frame clones, not every one. The profile shows over 100,000 clones, approximately 72% of them singletons. The material sequenced was PBMCs. The receptor source for this set is a man between 18 and 29 years old in good health and CMV-seronegative.

V usage is TRBV5-4 and J usage is TRBJ2-4; 8 bases match TRBD1. The V gene's germline CDR1 is SGHNT and CDR2 YYREEE (reference sequence). Trimming cost V 2 bases and J 2 bases; bases outside gene matches: 6. This CDR3 comprises 16 residues. CDR3 sequence reads: CASSLGQGAPKNIQYF. CDR3 nucleotide sequence: TGTGCCAGCAGCTTAGGCCAGGGGGCGCCCAAAAACATTCAGTACTTC. Full variable domain (rest looked up from reference TRBV5-4 and TRBJ2-4): ETGVTQSPTHLIKTRGQQVTLRCSSQSGHNTVSWYQQALGQGPQFIFQYYREEENGRGNFPPRFSGLQFPNYSSELNVNALELDDSALYLCASSLGQGAPKNIQYFGAGTRLSVL.

The J gene is TRBJ2-7, the V gene TRBV5-6; 9 bases fit TRBD1. V lost 4 bases, J lost 1 base, and 6 bases stayed unmatched. Germline CDR1 reads SGHDT; CDR2 reads YYEEEE. There are 15 residues in the CDR3. The CDR3: CASSLRDRDSYEQYF. Here the CDR3 DNA reads TGTGCCAGCAGCCTCCGGGACAGGGATTCCTACGAGCAGTACTTC.

V is TRBV27 and J is TRBJ1-1; the D gene is possibly TRBD1 (5 bases). The CDR3 runs 13 residues. Germline CDR1 is MNHEY and CDR2 is SMNVEV (reference sequence). Trimming took off 3 bases at V and 10 bases at J, with 15 bases between the two ends. CDR3 bases: TGTGCCAGCAGTTTCGGACCGGGGGGGGGAGCTTTCTTT. Its protein product is CASSFGPGGGAFF.

The chain joins TRBV10-2 to TRBJ1-6; 9 bases match TRBD1. Per germline, CDR1 WSHSY and CDR2 SAAADI. The CDR3 extends over 13 amino acids. The V and J ends lost 8 bases and 11 bases, in that order; junction bases with no gene match: 7. CDR3 bases: TGCGCCAGCTCCCGGGACAGGGTCCCACCCCTCCACTTT. This codes for CASSRDRVPPLHF.

The CDR3 coding sequence is TGCGCCAGCAGCCAGCTGACAGGGGCAGATACGCAGTATTTT. Its translation is CASSQLTGADTQYF. This chain connects TRBV4-1 to TRBJ2-3; 8 bases map to TRBD1. CDR1 MGHRA and CDR2 YSYEKL come from the germline V gene. With V trimmed by 3 bases and J by 4 bases, 3 bases remained unmatched. The CDR3 length is 14 residues.

V gene TRBV7-9 combines with J gene TRBJ1-1, with D tentatively TRBD1 (5 bases). Germline loops: CDR1 SEHNR, CDR2 FQNEAQ (reference sequence). Deletions cut 5 bases from V and 2 bases from J, with 12 bases between. This CDR3 is built from 14 residues. The CDR3 bases are TGTGCCAGCAGCCTCACGCAGGGAAACACTGAAGCTTTCTTT. Residues: CASSLTQGNTEAFF. The full variable domain, in which reference TRBV7-9 and TRBJ1-1 provide the parts outside the CDR3, is DTGVSQNPRHKITKRGQNVTFRCDPISEHNRLYWYRQTLGQGPEFLTYFQNEAQLEKSRLLSDRFSAERPKGSFSTLEIQRTEQGDSAMYLCASSLTQGNTEAFFGQGTRLTVV.

The V and J genes are TRBV5-1 and TRBJ2-2, with 13 bases that match TRBD2. The V gene's germline CDR1 is SGHRS and CDR2 YFSETQ. The V gene end was trimmed by 1 base and the J gene end by 4 bases; junction bases not matched to a gene: 1. The CDR3 is 16 residues long. The CDR3 nucleotides read TGCGCCAGCAGCTTGAGACTAGCGGGAGGCACCGGGGAGCTGTTTTTT. This encodes CASSLRLAGGTGELFF.

The chain is built from TRBV18 and TRBJ2-1; a possible D gene is TRBD1 (6 bases). Per the germline V gene, CDR1 is KGHSH and CDR2 is LQKENI. The CDR3 sequence is 15 residues long. Trimming left V 5 bases short and J 4 bases short, with 15 bases between. For the CDR3, the DNA is TGTGCCAGCTCATCCAGGGAGAGGGGGTACAATGAGCAGTTCTTC. This translates into CASSSRERGYNEQFF.

This chain uses TRBV25-1 with TRBJ2-7; the D is unclear. Germline V gene sequence: CDR1 MGHDK, CDR2 SYGVNS. The CDR3 sequence is 12 residues long. With 3 bases removed from V and 4 bases from J, the gap between germline ends came to 7 bases. The CDR3 reads CASSDMAYEQYF. In DNA, the CDR3 is TGTGCCAGCAGTGATATGGCTTACGAGCAGTACTTC.

A note on this clone: The same CDR3 arises from other DNA sequences in this sample as well. V usage is TRBV6-1 and J usage is TRBJ1-5, with 8 bases fitting TRBD1. CDR1 and CDR2 from the germline V gene are MNHNS and SASEGT. V shed 5 bases and J 8 bases; nucleotides not matched to a gene: 5. This CDR3 comprises 13 residues. CDR3 bases: TGTGCCAGCAGTCTCAGGGGGCTGGAGCCCCAGCATTTT. Amino acid sequence: CASSLRGLEPQHF.

This sequence joins TRBV6-5 and TRBJ1-3; D is unclear. V was cut by 10 bases and J by 4 bases, with 14 bases left in between. This CDR3 contains 13 residues. Germline assignment: CDR1 MNHEY and CDR2 SVGAGI. The CDR3: CATGADTGNTIYF. CDR3 sequence (DNA): TGTGCCACCGGAGCGGATACGGGAAACACCATATATTTT.

The chain is built from TRBV28 and TRBJ1-1, with unresolved D. V was cut by 7 bases and J by 0 bases, with 9 bases left in between. The germline gives CDR1 MDHEN, CDR2 SYDVKM. The CDR3 runs to 13 residues. The CDR3, as DNA: TGTGCCAGCACCATCACTCTGAACACTGAAGCTTTCTTT. It yields the protein CASTITLNTEAFF. Filled out from reference TRBV28 and TRBJ1-1, the complete variable domain reads DVKVTQSSRYLVKRTGEKVFLECVQDMDHENMFWYRQDPGLGLRLIYFSYDVKMKEKGDIPEGYSVSREKKERFSLILESASTNQTSMYLCASTITLNTEAFFGQGTRLTVV.

Notes on this clone: The junction departs from germline at one end; a sequencing error may be responsible. This chain uses TRBV6-1 with TRBJ2-7, with TRBD2 identical over 8 bases. This CDR3 is 14 amino acids long. Germline CDR1 is MNHNS and CDR2 is SASEGT. The CDR3 here is CAASSGPSSYEQYF. The CDR3 region has the DNA TGCGCGGCGTCTAGCGGGCCAAGCTCCTACGAGCAGTACTTC.

This clone was observed a handful of times. This rearrangement joins TRBV6-5 to TRBJ1-2, with D tentatively TRBD1 (5 bases). V was cut by 0 bases and J by 8 bases, with 10 bases left in between. There are 13 residues in the CDR3. CDR1 and CDR2 (germline): MNHEY, SVGAGI. The CDR3 DNA follows: TGTGCCAGCAGTTACTCCGGCAGGGCCGGCTACACCTTC. Its protein is CASSYSGRAGYTF.

The chain carries TRBV7-8 and TRBJ1-5; 9 nucleotides align to TRBD1. The CDR3 sequence is 16 residues long. Trimming took 5 bases from V and 0 from J; bases not matched to a gene: 5. Germline V gives CDR1 SGHVS, CDR2 FQNEAQ. The chain's CDR3 is CASSPLQGASNQPQHF. CDR3 in DNA: TGTGCCAGCAGCCCCTTACAGGGGGCTAGCAATCAGCCCCAGCATTTT.

CDR3 nucleotide sequence: TGTGCCAGCAGCCCTCAAGGGGGTAGCGGGAGCCCAGATACGCAGTATTTT. Its protein product is CASSPQGGSGSPDTQYF. This rearrangement joins TRBV9 to TRBJ2-3; 9 bases map to TRBD2. This CDR3 region has 17 residues. Trimming removed 4 bases from V and 4 bases from J; junction bases left unmatched: 13. CDR1 and CDR2 (germline): SGDLS, YYNGEE.

The V call is TRBV10-3, the J call TRBJ1-2; 12 bases agree with TRBD1. Germline CDR1 reads ENHRY; CDR2 reads SYGVKD. The CDR3 extends over 21 amino acids. J lost 3 bases, V lost 5 bases, and 22 bases had no gene match. CDR3 in amino acids: CAISRSGTGGDRPLGDYGYTF. DNA for the CDR3: TGTGCCATCAGTAGATCCGGGACAGGGGGCGATAGACCCCTCGGGGACTATGGCTACACCTTC.

Only a few counts were recorded for this clone. CDR3 protein: CAISENSRRDTQYF. In DNA, the CDR3 is TGTGCCATCAGTGAGAACTCGAGGCGGGATACGCAGTATTTT. V and J are TRBV10-3 and TRBJ2-3; D remains unclear. V shed 2 bases and J shed 6 bases, with 12 bases lying between them. Germline CDR1 is ENHRY and CDR2 is SYGVKD. The CDR3 consists of 14 residues.

The CDR3 nucleotides are TGCAGCGTCAGGGTCACTAATGAAAAACTGTTTTTT. Residues: CSVRVTNEKLFF. The V gene is TRBV29-1, the J gene TRBJ1-4; TRBD1 might be the D (5 bases). Germline loops: CDR1 SQVTM, CDR2 ANQGSEA. Trimming took 6 bases from V and 2 from J, leaving 7 bases between them. The CDR3 length is 12 residues.

This clone was found a few times. The gene calls are TRBV10-3 and TRBJ2-1; 13 nucleotides line up with TRBD2. The CDR3 has 12 residues. With 9 bases clipped from V and 10 bases from J, the junction kept 3 bases outside the gene matches. Per the germline V gene, CDR1 is ENHRY and CDR2 is SYGVKD. The CDR3 loop is CAMRGLAGEQFF. The CDR3 DNA is TGTGCCATGAGGGGACTAGCGGGGGAGCAGTTCTTC.

This clone is a singleton in its sample. The V and J genes are TRBV14 and TRBJ2-2, with 9 positions matching TRBD2. The CDR3 has 14 residues. The ends lost 1 base at V and 8 bases at J; junction bases unmatched: 2. Germline values: CDR1 SGHDN, CDR2 FVKESK. This CDR3 is CASSQVLAGGELFF. CDR3 sequence (DNA): TGTGCCAGCAGCCAAGTGCTAGCGGGAGGGGAGCTGTTTTTT.

V usage is TRBV19 and J usage is TRBJ2-1; 11 bases align to TRBD2. Germline V CDR1 and CDR2: LNHDA, SQIVND (reference sequence). CDR3 length: 11 amino acids. CDR3 in amino acids: CVSGRGNEQFF. The CDR3 nucleotides read TGTGTTAGCGGGAGGGGGAATGAGCAGTTCTTC.

This clone was counted only a few times. The gene calls are TRBV5-1 and TRBJ2-5; D perhaps matches TRBD1 (6 bases). The J call may be wrong; the DNA end is better matched by TRBJ2-7. This CDR3 region has 16 residues. CDR1 is SGHRS, CDR2 YFSETQ, per germline. The CDR3, as DNA: TGCGCCAGCAGCGCGACGGCGCAGGGGATGTTCGGCGAGCAGTACTTC. As protein: CASSATAQGMFGEQYF.

V usage is TRBV5-8 and J usage is TRBJ2-5, with D hard to call. Trimming pared 2 bases from V and 5 bases from J, leaving 10 bases between. This CDR3 comprises 13 residues. Germline V gives CDR1 SGHTS, CDR2 YDEGEE. CDR3 nucleotide sequence: TGTGCCAGCAGCTTCACGGTGTGGGAGACCCAGTACTTC. Its protein is CASSFTVWETQYF.

Here the CDR3 DNA reads TGCGCCAGCAGCTCAACGTGGGTCACAGCGAACACTGAAGCTTTCTTT. Translating gives CASSSTWVTANTEAFF. This rearrangement joins TRBV4-3 to TRBJ1-1; D not certain. The ends were cut back, 5 bases at V and 1 base at J, with 17 bases in the middle. This CDR3 contains 16 residues. CDR1 is LGHNA and CDR2 is YSLEER in the germline V gene.

This clone was recorded only once. The chain carries TRBV9 and TRBJ1-1; possibly TRBD1 for D (5 bases). The CDR3 has 14 amino acids. Germline CDR1 is SGDLS and CDR2 is YYNGEE. V was cut by 6 bases and J by 1 base, with 13 bases left in between. The CDR3: CASTSGGRNTEAFF. The CDR3 region has the DNA TGTGCCAGCACCTCCGGGGGACGGAACACTGAAGCTTTCTTT.